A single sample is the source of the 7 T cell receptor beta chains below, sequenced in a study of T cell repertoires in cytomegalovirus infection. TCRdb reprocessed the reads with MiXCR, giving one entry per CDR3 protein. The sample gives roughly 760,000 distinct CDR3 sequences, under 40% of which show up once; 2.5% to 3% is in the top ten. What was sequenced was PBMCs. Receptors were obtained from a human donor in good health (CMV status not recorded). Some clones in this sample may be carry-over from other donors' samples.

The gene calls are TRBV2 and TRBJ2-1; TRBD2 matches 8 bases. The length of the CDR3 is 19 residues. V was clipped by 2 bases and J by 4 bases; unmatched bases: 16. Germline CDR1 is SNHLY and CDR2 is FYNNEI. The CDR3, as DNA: TGTGCCAGCAGTGAATCCCTTCCCCGGACTAGCCTTTGGTACAATGAGCAGTTCTTC. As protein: CASSESLPRTSLWYNEQFF. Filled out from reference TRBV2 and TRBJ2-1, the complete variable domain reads EPEVTQTPSHQVTQMGQEVILRCVPISNHLYFYWYRQILGQKVEFLVSFYNNEISEKSEIFDDQFSVERPDGSNFTLKIRSTKLEDSAMYFCASSESLPRTSLWYNEQFFGPGTRLTVL.

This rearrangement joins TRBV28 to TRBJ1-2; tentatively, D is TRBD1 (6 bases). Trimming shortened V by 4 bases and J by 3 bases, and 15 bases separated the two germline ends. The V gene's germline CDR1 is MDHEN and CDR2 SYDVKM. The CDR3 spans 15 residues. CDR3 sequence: CASSSLRGADYGYTF. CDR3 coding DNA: TGTGCCAGCAGTTCACTCCGGGGGGCGGACTATGGCTACACCTTC.

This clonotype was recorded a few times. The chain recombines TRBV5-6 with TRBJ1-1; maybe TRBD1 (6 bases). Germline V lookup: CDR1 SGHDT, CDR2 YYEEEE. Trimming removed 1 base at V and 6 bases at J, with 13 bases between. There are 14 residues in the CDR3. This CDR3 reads CASSLWGRVAEAFF. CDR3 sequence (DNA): TGTGCCAGCAGCTTGTGGGGGCGCGTCGCTGAAGCTTTCTTT.

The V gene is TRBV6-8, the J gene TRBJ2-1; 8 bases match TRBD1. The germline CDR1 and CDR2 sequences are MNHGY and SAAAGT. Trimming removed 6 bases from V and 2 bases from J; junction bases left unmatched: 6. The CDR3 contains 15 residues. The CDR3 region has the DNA TGTGCCAGCAGAACCGGGACAGGCACCTACAATGAGCAGTTCTTC. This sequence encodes CASRTGTGTYNEQFF.

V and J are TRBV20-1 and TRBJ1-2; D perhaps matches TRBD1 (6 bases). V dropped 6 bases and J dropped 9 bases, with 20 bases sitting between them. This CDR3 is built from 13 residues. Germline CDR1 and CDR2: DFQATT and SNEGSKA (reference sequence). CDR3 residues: CSAHRGLRSSYTF. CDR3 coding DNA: TGCAGTGCACATAGGGGGTTAAGGTCCAGCTACACCTTC.

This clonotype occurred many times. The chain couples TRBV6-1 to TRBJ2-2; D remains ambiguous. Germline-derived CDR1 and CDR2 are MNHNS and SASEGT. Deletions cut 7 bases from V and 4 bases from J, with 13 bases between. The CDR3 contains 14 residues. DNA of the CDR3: TGTGCCAGCAAATTAGTGGGCACCACCGGGGAGCTGTTTTTT. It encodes CASKLVGTTGELFF.

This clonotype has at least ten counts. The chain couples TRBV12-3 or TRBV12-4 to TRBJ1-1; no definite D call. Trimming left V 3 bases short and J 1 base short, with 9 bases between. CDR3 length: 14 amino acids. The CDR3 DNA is TGTGCCAGCAGTTTCGGGCGGACGAACACTGAAGCTTTCTTT. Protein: CASSFGRTNTEAFF.